This T cell receptor beta chain was observed in a study of long-term antiretroviral therapy in people with HIV. Germline CDR1 reads SGHNT; CDR2 reads YENEEA. V shed 1 base and J shed 1 base, with 12 bases lying between them. CDR3 size: 16 residues. Investigators performed immunoSEQ version v3.0 at survey level. The protocol was immunoSEQ multiplex PCR, while the TCRdb copy is restricted to in-frame clones and leaves out a portion. The sample holds tens of thousands of clones, approximately 77% seen once. The starting material was unsorted PBMCs, obtained roughly 2.3 years after starting antiretroviral therapy. V is TRBV11-3 and J is TRBJ2-3; perhaps D is TRBD1 or TRBD2 (6 bases each). The sequence came from a man in his forties with HIV. This CDR3 reads CASSLGGGKGTDTQYF. Here the CDR3 DNA reads TGTGCCAGCAGCTTAGGAGGGGGGAAGGGCACAGATACGCAGTATTTT.